The 8 T cell receptor beta chains below all came from one sample that was sequenced in a study of early T cells in non-severe SARS-CoV-2 infection. TCRdb ran MiXCR on the 5' RACE reads and lists one entry per CDR3 protein. Here the sample spans 55,000 to 70,000 distinct CDR3 sequences, approximately 5.6% being singletons. The sequenced material came from whole blood. These receptors were obtained from an adult who was a healthcare worker with PCR-confirmed SARS-CoV-2 infection or an uninfected control (not recorded which).

This clonotype was seen at least ten times. This chain links TRBV6-2 or TRBV6-3 with TRBJ2-1; 9 nucleotides match TRBD2. This CDR3 is 13 amino acids long. J lost 8 bases, V lost 8 bases, and 7 bases had no gene match. Germline-derived CDR1 and CDR2 are MNHEY and SVGEGT. The CDR3 here is CASRTSAGDEQFF. The CDR3, as DNA: TGTGCCAGCCGGACTAGCGCCGGTGATGAGCAGTTCTTC.

The rearrangement joins TRBV10-3 to TRBJ1-1; D is possibly TRBD1 (6 bases). The V gene's germline CDR1 is ENHRY and CDR2 SYGVKD. Deletions cut 2 bases from V and 4 bases from J, with 14 bases between. CDR3 length equals 15 residues. The CDR3 sequence: CAISERVGGGTEAFF. CDR3 coding DNA: TGTGCCATCAGTGAGAGGGTAGGGGGAGGCACTGAAGCTTTCTTT.

The chain carries TRBV5-1 and TRBJ1-4; tentatively, D is TRBD1 (6 bases). The CDR3 runs 14 residues. Germline values: CDR1 SGHRS, CDR2 YFSETQ. V was cut by 3 bases and J by 3 bases, with 9 bases left in between. CDR3 region: CASSWGAPNEKLFF. The CDR3 coding sequence is TGCGCCAGCAGCTGGGGGGCACCTAATGAAAAACTGTTTTTT.

This clonotype was found many times. This sequence joins TRBV24-1 and TRBJ2-5; no clear D gene. Germline CDR1 is KGHDR and CDR2 is SFDVKD. Deletions cut 7 bases from V and 2 bases from J, with 13 bases between. This CDR3 has 14 residues. CDR3 bases: TGTGCCACCAGAGCCTCGGGCCGGCAAGAGACCCAGTACTTC. Its protein is CATRASGRQETQYF.

A remark on this clonotype: A much bigger clone sits one base away, suggesting this may be a read error. The chain links TRBV12-3 or TRBV12-4 to TRBJ1-4; tentatively, D is TRBD1 (5 bases). Trimming stripped 10 bases from V and 7 bases from J, with 19 bases between. This CDR3 region has 14 residues. The CDR3 is CANSPLSGGEKLFF. The CDR3 DNA is TGTGCCAACAGCCCTTTATCGGGGGGTGAAAAACTGTTTTTT.

This clonotype was counted ten times or more. The genes are TRBV12-3 or TRBV12-4 and TRBJ2-3; TRBD1 agrees at 8 bases. The V gene end was trimmed by 5 bases and the J gene end by 4 bases; junction bases not matched to a gene: 11. CDR3 size: 16 residues. The CDR3 sequence: CASSADRARRSDTQYF. In DNA form, the CDR3 reads TGTGCCAGCAGTGCGGACAGGGCCAGGAGGTCAGATACGCAGTATTTT.

This chain links TRBV4-1 with TRBJ2-5, with D possibly TRBD1 on 6 matching bases. This CDR3 region has 15 residues. The germline V gene has CDR1 MGHRA and CDR2 YSYEKL. V lost 0 bases and J 5 bases, leaving 13 bases between the germline ends. As DNA, the CDR3 is TGCGCCAGCAGCCAAGATCCAGGGGTCCCCGAGACCCAGTACTTC. Encoded protein: CASSQDPGVPETQYF.

The chain employs TRBV7-6 and TRBJ2-1; D is unresolved. There are 12 residues in the CDR3. Per the germline V gene, CDR1 is SGHVS and CDR2 is FNYEAQ. The germline V and J ends were trimmed by 5 bases and 9 bases, with 11 bases remaining between them. The DNA of the CDR3 is TGTGCCAGCAGCCCTCCCGACGCTGAGCAGTTCTTC. It is translated as CASSPPDAEQFF.